Detailed here is one T cell receptor beta chain. Its antigen is not identified. At one end the junction does not follow the germline gene, possibly because of a read error. These data are taken from a study of Graves' ophthalmopathy and Graves' hyperthyroidism. Sampling 10 ml of fresh peripheral blood provided the PBMCs. Findings and caveats of the study: Blood contained most expanded thyroid clonotypes exceeding 0.001 frequency.

RNA transcripts served as template for amplifying TCR beta CDR3 sequences. The authors performed first-round RT-PCR with HTBI primers and then a second-round multiplex PCR. MiXCR, applied by TCRdb to the multiplex PCR reads, yields one record per CDR3 protein. The data show about 400,000 distinct CDR3 sequences, around 16% seen once. Germline CDR1 KGHSH, CDR2 LQKENI. The length of the CDR3 is 17 residues. The TCR was taken from a woman between 18 and 30 years old with Graves' ophthalmopathy. This rearrangement joins TRBV18 to TRBJ1-3; 8 bases map to TRBD1. The sample consisted of peripheral blood. CDR3 coding DNA: TGTGCCAGCTCACCAGCGGTATCAGGGGGCTCTGGAAGCACCATATATTTT. It codes for CASSPAVSGGSGSTIYF.